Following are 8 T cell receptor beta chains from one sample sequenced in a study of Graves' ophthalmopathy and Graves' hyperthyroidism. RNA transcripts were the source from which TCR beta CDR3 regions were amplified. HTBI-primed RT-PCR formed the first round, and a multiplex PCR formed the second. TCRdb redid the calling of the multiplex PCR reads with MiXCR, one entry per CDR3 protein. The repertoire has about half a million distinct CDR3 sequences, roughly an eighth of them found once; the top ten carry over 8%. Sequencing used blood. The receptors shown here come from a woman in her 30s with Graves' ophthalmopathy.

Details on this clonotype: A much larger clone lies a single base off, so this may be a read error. CDR3 in DNA: TGTGCCAGCAGCTTATGCAGGGTTGAGTCACACCTCCACTTT. Protein: CASSLCRVESHLHF. The chain combines TRBV7-2 with TRBJ1-6, with D perhaps TRBD1 (5 bases). Germline CDR1 reads SGHTA; CDR2 reads FQGNSA. CDR3 length equals 14 residues.

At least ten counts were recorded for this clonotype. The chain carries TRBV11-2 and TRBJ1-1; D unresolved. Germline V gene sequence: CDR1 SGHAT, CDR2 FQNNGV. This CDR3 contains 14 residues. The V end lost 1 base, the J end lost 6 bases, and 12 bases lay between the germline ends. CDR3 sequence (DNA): TGTGCCAGCAGCTTAGTTGCACGAGCCCCTGAAGCTTTCTTT. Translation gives CASSLVARAPEAFF.

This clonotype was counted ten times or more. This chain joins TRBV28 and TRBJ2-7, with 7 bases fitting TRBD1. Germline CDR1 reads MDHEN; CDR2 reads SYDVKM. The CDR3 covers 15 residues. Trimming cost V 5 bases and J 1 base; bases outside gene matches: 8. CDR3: CASSPDRVESYEQYF. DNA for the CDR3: TGTGCCAGCAGTCCAGACAGGGTAGAATCCTACGAGCAGTACTTC.

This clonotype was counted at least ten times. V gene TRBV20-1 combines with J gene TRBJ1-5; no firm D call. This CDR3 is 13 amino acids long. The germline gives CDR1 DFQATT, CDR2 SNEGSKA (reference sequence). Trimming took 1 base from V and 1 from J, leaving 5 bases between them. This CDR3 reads CSARVDSNQPQHF. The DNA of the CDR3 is TGCAGTGCTAGAGTAGACAGCAATCAGCCCCAGCATTTT.

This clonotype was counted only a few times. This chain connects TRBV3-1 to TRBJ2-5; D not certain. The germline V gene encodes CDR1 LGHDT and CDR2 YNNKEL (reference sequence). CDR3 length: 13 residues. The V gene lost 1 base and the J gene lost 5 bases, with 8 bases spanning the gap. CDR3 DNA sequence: TGTGCCAGCAGCCAAGGAGAATGGGAGACCCAGTACTTC. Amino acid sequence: CASSQGEWETQYF.

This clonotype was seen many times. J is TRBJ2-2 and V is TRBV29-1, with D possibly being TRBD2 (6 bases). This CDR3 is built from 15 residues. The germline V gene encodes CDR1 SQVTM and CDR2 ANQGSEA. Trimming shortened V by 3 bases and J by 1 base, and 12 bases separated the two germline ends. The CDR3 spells CSVDTSTQNTGELFF. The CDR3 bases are TGCAGCGTTGATACTAGCACCCAGAACACCGGGGAGCTGTTTTTT.

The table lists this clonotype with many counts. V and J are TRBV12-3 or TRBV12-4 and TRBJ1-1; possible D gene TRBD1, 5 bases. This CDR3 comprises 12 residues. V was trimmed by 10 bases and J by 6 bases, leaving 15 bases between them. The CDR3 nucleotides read TGTGCCACGGCCGATGGGGACTCTGAAGCTTTCTTT. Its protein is CATADGDSEAFF.

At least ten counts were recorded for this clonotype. The CDR3 spells CAISQREDAEETQYF. The CDR3 nucleotides read TGTGCCATCAGCCAGCGGGAGGATGCGGAAGAGACCCAGTACTTC. The rearrangement joins TRBV10-3 to TRBJ2-5; TRBD2 matches 9 bases. Per the germline V gene, CDR1 is ENHRY and CDR2 is SYGVKD. The CDR3 has 15 amino acids. V was clipped by 6 bases and J by 3 bases; unmatched bases: 8.